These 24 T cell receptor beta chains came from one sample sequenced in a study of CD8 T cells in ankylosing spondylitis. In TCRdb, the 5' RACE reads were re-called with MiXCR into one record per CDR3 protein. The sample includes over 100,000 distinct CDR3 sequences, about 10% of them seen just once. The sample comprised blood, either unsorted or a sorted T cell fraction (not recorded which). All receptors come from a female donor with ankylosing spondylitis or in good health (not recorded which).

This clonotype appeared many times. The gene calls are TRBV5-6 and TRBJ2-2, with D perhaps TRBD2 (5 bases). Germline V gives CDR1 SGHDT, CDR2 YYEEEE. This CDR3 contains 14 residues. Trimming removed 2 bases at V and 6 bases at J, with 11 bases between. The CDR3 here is CASSFGGLAGELFF. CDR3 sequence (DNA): TGTGCCAGCAGCTTCGGAGGTTTGGCCGGGGAGCTGTTTTTT. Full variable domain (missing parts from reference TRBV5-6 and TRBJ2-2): DAGVTQSPTHLIKTRGQQVTLRCSPKSGHDTVSWYQQALGQGPQFIFQYYEEEERQRGNFPDRFSGHQFPNYSSELNVNALLLGDSALYLCASSFGGLAGELFFGEGSRLTVL.

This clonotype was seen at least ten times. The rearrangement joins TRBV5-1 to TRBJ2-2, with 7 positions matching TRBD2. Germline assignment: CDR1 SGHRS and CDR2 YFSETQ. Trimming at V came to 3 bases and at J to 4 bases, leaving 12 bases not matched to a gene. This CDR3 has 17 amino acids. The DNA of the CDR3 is TGCGCCAGCAGCTCCGTCAGATCGGGAGGCGTCACCGGGGAGCTGTTTTTT. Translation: CASSSVRSGGVTGELFF.

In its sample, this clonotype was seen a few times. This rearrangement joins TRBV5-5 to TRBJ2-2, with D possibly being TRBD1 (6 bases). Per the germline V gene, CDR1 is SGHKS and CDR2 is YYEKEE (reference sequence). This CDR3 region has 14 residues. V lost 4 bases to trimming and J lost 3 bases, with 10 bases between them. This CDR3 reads CASSTQGHTGELFF. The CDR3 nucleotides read TGTGCCAGCAGCACACAGGGACACACCGGGGAGCTGTTTTTT.

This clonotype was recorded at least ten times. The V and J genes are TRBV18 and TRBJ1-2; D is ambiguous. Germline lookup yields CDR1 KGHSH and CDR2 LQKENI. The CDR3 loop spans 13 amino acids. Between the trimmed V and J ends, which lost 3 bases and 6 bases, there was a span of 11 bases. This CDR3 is CASSPRPKDGYTF. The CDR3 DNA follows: TGTGCCAGCTCACCTAGGCCGAAGGATGGCTACACCTTC.

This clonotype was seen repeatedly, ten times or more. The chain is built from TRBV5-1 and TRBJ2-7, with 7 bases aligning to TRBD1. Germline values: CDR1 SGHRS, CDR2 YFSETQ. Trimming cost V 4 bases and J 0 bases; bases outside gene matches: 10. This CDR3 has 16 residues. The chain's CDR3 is CASSANNRGPSYEQYF. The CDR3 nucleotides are TGCGCCAGCAGCGCAAATAACAGGGGACCCTCCTACGAGCAGTACTTC.

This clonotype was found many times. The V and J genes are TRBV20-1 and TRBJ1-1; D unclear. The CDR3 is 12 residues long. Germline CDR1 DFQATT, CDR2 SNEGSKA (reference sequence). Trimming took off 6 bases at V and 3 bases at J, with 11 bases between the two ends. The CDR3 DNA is TGCAGTGCCTACCCTAAATACACTGAAGCTTTCTTT. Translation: CSAYPKYTEAFF.

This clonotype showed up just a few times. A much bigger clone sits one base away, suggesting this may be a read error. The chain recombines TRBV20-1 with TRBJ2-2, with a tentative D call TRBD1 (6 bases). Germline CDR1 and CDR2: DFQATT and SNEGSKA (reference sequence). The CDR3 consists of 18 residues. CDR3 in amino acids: CRAQTMDSYFANTGELFF. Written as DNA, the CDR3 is TGCAGGGCCCAAACTATGGACAGTTACTTCGCGAACACCGGGGAGCTGTTTTTT.

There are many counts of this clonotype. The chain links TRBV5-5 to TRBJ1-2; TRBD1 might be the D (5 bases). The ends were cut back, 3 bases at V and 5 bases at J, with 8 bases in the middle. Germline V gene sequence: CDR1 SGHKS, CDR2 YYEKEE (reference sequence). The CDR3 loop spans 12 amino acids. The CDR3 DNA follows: TGTGCCAGCAGCTGGGACGGATATGGCTACACCTTC. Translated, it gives CASSWDGYGYTF. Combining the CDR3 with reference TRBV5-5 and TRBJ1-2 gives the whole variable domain DAGVTQSPTHLIKTRGQQVTLRCSPISGHKSVSWYQQVLGQGPQFIFQYYEKEERGRGNFPDRFSARQFPNYSSELNVNALLLGDSALYLCASSWDGYGYTFGSGTRLTVV.

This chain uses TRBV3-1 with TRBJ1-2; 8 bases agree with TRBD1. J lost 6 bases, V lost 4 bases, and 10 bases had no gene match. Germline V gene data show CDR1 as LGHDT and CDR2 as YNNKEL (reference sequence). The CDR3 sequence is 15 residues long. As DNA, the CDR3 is TGTGCCAGCAGCCCTTGGACAGGGAAGAATGATGGCTACACCTTC. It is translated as CASSPWTGKNDGYTF.

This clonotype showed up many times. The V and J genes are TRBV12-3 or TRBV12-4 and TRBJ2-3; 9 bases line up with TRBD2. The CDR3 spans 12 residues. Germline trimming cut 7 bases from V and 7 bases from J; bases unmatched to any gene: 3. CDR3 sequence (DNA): TGTGCCAGCATGAGCGGGGGGTATACGCAGTATTTT. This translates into CASMSGGYTQYF.

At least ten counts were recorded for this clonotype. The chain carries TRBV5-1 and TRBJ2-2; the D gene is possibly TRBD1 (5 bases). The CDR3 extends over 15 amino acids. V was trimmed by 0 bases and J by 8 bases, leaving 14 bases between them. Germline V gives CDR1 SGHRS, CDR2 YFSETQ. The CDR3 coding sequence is TGCGCCAGCAGCTTGGTGGCAGGGAATGAAGGGGAGCTGTTTTTT. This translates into CASSLVAGNEGELFF. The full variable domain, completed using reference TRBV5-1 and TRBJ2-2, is KAGVTQTPRYLIKTRGQQVTLSCSPISGHRSVSWYQQTPGQGLQFLFEYFSETQRNKGNFPGRFSGRQFSNSRSEMNVSTLELGDSALYLCASSLVAGNEGELFFGEGSRLTVL.

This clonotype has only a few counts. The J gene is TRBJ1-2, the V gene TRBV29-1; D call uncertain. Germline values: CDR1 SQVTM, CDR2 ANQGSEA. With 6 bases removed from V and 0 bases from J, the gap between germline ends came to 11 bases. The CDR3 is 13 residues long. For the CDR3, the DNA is TGCAGCGTACCAGACCTGACTAACTATGGCTACACCTTC. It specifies CSVPDLTNYGYTF.

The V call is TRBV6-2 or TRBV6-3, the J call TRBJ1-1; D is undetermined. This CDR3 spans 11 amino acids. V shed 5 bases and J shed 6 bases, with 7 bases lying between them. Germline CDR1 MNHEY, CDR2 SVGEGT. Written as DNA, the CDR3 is TGTGCCAGCAGTGACCAGTCTGAAGCTTTCTTT. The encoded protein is CASSDQSEAFF.

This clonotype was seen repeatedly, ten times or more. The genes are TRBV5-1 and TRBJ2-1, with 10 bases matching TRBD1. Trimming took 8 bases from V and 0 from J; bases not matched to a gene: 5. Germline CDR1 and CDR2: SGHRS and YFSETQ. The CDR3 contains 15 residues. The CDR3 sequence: CASSGQGSSYNEQFF. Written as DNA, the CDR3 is TGCGCCAGTTCGGGACAGGGGAGCTCCTACAATGAGCAGTTCTTC.

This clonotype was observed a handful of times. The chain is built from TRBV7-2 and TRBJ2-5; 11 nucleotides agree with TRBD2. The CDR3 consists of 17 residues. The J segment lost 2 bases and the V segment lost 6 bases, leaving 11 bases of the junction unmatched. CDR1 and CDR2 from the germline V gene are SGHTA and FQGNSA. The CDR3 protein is CASSSLSSGGLQETQYF. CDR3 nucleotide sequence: TGTGCCAGCAGTTCCCTTTCTAGCGGGGGGCTACAAGAGACCCAGTACTTC. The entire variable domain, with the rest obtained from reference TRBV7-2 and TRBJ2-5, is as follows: GAGVSQSPSNKVTEKGKDVELRCDPISGHTALYWYRQSLGQGLEFLIYFQGNSAPDKSGLPSDRFSAERTGGSVSTLTIQRTQQEDSAVYLCASSSLSSGGLQETQYFGPGTRLLVL.

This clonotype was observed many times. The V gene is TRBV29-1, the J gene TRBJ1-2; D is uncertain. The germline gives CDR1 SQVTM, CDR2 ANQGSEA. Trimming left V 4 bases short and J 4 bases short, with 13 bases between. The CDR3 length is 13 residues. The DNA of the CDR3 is TGCAGCGTTGGAGCTGCCGTCCTCTATGGCTACACCTTC. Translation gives CSVGAAVLYGYTF.

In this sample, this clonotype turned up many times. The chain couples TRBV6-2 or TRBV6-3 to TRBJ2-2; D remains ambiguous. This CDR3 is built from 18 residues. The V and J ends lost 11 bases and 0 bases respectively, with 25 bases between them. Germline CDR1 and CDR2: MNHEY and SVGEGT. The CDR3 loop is CAHSLVWVPFANTGELFF. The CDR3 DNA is TGTGCCCACAGTTTGGTCTGGGTTCCGTTCGCGAACACCGGGGAGCTGTTTTTT.

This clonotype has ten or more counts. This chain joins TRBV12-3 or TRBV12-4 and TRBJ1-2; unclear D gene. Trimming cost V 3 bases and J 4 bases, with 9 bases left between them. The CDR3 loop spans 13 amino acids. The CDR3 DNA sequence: TGTGCCAGCAGTTTGGATTTTACCTATGGCTACACCTTC. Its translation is CASSLDFTYGYTF.

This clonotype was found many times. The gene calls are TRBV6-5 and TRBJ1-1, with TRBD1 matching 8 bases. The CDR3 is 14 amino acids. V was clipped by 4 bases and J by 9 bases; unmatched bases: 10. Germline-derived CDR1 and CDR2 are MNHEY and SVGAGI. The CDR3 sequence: CASSFDRGATKAFF. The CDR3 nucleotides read TGTGCCAGCAGTTTTGACAGGGGTGCTACAAAAGCTTTCTTT.

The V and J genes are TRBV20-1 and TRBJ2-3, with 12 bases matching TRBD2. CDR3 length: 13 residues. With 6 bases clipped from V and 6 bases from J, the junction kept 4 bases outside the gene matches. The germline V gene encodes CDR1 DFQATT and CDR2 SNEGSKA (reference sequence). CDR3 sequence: CSAGLAGRDTQYF. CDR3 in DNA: TGCAGTGCCGGACTAGCGGGGAGGGATACGCAGTATTTT.

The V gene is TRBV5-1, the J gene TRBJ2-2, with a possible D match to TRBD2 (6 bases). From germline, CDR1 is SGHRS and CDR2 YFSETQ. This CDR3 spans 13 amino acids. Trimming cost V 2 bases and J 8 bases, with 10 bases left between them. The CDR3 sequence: CASSFGGPGELFF. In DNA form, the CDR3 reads TGCGCCAGCAGCTTTGGAGGGCCTGGGGAGCTGTTTTTT.

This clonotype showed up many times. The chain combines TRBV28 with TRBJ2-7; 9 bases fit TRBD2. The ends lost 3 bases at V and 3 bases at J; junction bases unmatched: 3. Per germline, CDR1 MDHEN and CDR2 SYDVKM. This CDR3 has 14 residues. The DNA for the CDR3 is TGTGCCAGCAGTTTCCTAGCGGGAAGCTACGAGCAGTACTTC. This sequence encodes CASSFLAGSYEQYF. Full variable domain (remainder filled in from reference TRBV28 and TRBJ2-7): DVKVTQSSRYLVKRTGEKVFLECVQDMDHENMFWYRQDPGLGLRLIYFSYDVKMKEKGDIPEGYSVSREKKERFSLILESASTNQTSMYLCASSFLAGSYEQYFGPGTRLTVT.

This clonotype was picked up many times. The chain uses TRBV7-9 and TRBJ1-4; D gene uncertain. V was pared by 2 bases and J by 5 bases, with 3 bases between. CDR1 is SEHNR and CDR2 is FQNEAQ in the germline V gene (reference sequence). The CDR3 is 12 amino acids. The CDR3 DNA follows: TGTGCCAGCAGCTTAACGAATGAAAAACTGTTTTTT. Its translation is CASSLTNEKLFF.

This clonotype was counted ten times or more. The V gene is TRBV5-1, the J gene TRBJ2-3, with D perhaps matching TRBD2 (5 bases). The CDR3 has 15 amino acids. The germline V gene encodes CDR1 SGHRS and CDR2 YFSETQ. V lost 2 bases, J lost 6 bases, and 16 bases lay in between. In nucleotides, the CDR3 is TGCGCCAGCAGCTTAGAGGGAGTTAGGTGGGATACGCAGTATTTT. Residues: CASSLEGVRWDTQYF.